This TCR beta chain was sequenced for a study of cytomegalovirus exposure and HLA in healthy donors. This clone has a single count. What it binds is not known. The study ran its PCR with 60 Vbeta and 13 Jbeta primers. Only in-frame clones appear in the TCRdb table, and some are missing; sequencing was by immunoSEQ multiplex PCR. The repertoire holds roughly 190,000 clones, with just over 75% as singletons. The CDR3 extends over 13 amino acids. Germline V lookup: CDR1 SEHNR, CDR2 FQNEAQ (reference sequence). V lost 5 bases and J lost 2, with 9 bases in between. Study findings and constraints: Apparent HLA restriction characterized most CMV-associated TCR beta chains in a later analysis. The listing of 150 to 200 TCR beta chains classed them as cytomegalovirus-associated.

The chain has TRBV7-9 and TRBJ1-1; no definite D call. The TCR comes from a woman aged 25-40 years in good health and CMV-seropositive. The sample was PBMCs. In DNA, the CDR3 is TGTGCCAGCAGCCCTTTTAGTAACACTGAAGCTTTCTTT. As protein: CASSPFSNTEAFF.